This TCR beta chain was sequenced for a study of neoadjuvant nivolumab and ipilimumab in lung cancer. Points from the study as a whole: Only two of four nivolumab-treated tumors gained richness and clonality by surgery. Compared with tumor-adjacent uninvolved lung, resected tumors showed greater richness and clonality. Resected-tumor TCR richness correlated positively with pretherapy blood richness. Only a small number of samples underwent TCR sequencing.

Note on this clone: Its antigen is undetermined.

Data came from immunoSEQ multiplex PCR; TCRdb stores just in-frame clones and leaves some out. The sample records about 20,000 clones, 65% to 80% being singletons. From germline, CDR1 is LNHNV and CDR2 YYDKDF (reference sequence). The V end was cut by 1 base, the J end by 0 bases, with 6 bases between. The CDR3 covers 15 residues. This receptor was identified in an adult with non-small cell lung cancer. The source was tumor tissue, collected after neoadjuvant nivolumab, alone or with ipilimumab, at or shortly before surgery. The rearrangement uses TRBV15 and TRBJ2-2; D possibly corresponds to TRBD2 (6 bases). The DNA of the CDR3 is TGTGCCACCAGCAGAGGGGACTCGAACACCGGGGAGCTGTTTTTT. It translates to CATSRGDSNTGELFF.